The 3 T cell receptor beta chains presented below share a single source sample, sequenced in a study of T cells in Graves' hyperthyroidism and ophthalmopathy. TCR beta CDR3 regions were amplified from RNA. The HTBI set primed first-round TCR CDR3 RT-PCR. TCRdb re-analysed the multiplex PCR reads in MiXCR, keeping a single row per CDR3 protein. The table lists 350,000 or so distinct CDR3 sequences, about 18% of them singletons. Sequenced input: blood. The receptors come from a young woman with Graves' hyperthyroidism that later progressed to Graves' ophthalmopathy.

This clonotype occurred a few times. The genes are TRBV15 and TRBJ1-1; D call uncertain. V was pared by 0 bases and J by 5 bases, with 13 bases between. Germline V lookup: CDR1 LNHNV, CDR2 YYDKDF (reference sequence). This CDR3 is built from 15 residues. CDR3: CATSRDGRRGTEAFF. In nucleotides, the CDR3 is TGTGCCACCAGCAGAGATGGTAGGAGAGGTACTGAAGCTTTCTTT. Full variable domain (remainder filled in from reference TRBV15 and TRBJ1-1): DAMVIQNPRYQVTQFGKPVTLSCSQTLNHNVMYWYQQKSSQAPKLLFHYYDKDFNNEADTPDNFQSRRPNTSFCFLDIRSPGLGDTAMYLCATSRDGRRGTEAFFGQGTRLTVV.

Many counts were recorded for this clonotype. V and J are TRBV28 and TRBJ2-3; D is perhaps TRBD2 (6 bases). The CDR3 spans 15 residues. The ends were cut back, 6 bases at V and 2 bases at J, with 15 bases in the middle. The germline V gene has CDR1 MDHEN and CDR2 SYDVKM. The CDR3 nucleotides are TGTGCCAGCAGCGAAGGAGGGCCGGACACAGATACGCAGTATTTT. It specifies CASSEGGPDTDTQYF.

This clonotype was observed many times. The V gene is TRBV28, the J gene TRBJ2-2, with unresolved D. CDR3 length: 15 residues. Germline CDR1 and CDR2: MDHEN and SYDVKM. Trimming left V 8 bases short and J 3 bases short, with 16 bases between. CDR3 nucleotides: TGTGCCAGCTTAGAACCTATCAGTTACACCGGGGAGCTGTTTTTT. As protein: CASLEPISYTGELFF.